This T cell receptor (beta chain) emerged from a study of T cell changes during pregnancy in multiple sclerosis. CDR3 length: 16 residues. Germline CDR1 MGHRA, CDR2 YSYEKL. The V end lost 5 bases, the J end lost 5 bases, and 22 bases lay between the germline ends. In its sample, this clone was seen once. Profiling relied on immunoSEQ multiplex PCR, and the TCRdb table lists in-frame clones only, not all of them. The data contain around 26,000 clones, approximately 86% of them seen just once; the ten biggest clones take up around an eighth. The receptor's source is a female donor in good health, enrolled as a control in a pregnancy study. The sequencing used CD8+ T cells from peripheral blood mononuclear cells, collected in the first trimester of pregnancy. The chain couples TRBV4-1 to TRBJ2-7, with TRBD2 as a possible D gene (7 bases). Written as DNA, the CDR3 is TGCGCCAGCAGCGTGGGGGGGGGCGGAGGAGAGCACGAGCAGTACTTC. Translation gives CASSVGGGGGEHEQYF.